The next 2 T cell receptor beta chains were all read from a single sample in a study of cytomegalovirus exposure and HLA in healthy donors. The PCR employed 60 Vbeta primers together with 13 Jbeta primers. The protocol was immunoSEQ multiplex PCR, while the TCRdb copy is restricted to in-frame clones and leaves out a portion. The profile shows under 70,000 clones, around 77% of them singletons. Sequenced material: PBMCs. The source of these receptors is a male donor in good health and CMV-seropositive.

This clone appeared a few times. This chain joins TRBV10-3 and TRBJ2-7, with no clear D. With 5 bases removed from V and 4 bases from J, the gap between germline ends came to 9 bases. This CDR3 region has 12 residues. CDR1 is ENHRY, CDR2 SYGVKD, per germline. The CDR3 loop is CAISSSSYEQYF. In DNA form, the CDR3 reads TGTGCCATCAGTTCCTCGTCGTACGAGCAGTACTTC.

This clone was seen more than once but under ten times. The genes are TRBV28 and TRBJ1-4; D perhaps matches TRBD1 (5 bases). Germline CDR1 MDHEN, CDR2 SYDVKM. The V and J ends lost 2 bases and 3 bases respectively, with 13 bases between them. This CDR3 is built from 16 residues. The DNA of the CDR3 is TGTGCCAGCAGTTTAGCAGGGCTGAAATCTAATGAAAAACTGTTTTTT. Encoded protein: CASSLAGLKSNEKLFF.